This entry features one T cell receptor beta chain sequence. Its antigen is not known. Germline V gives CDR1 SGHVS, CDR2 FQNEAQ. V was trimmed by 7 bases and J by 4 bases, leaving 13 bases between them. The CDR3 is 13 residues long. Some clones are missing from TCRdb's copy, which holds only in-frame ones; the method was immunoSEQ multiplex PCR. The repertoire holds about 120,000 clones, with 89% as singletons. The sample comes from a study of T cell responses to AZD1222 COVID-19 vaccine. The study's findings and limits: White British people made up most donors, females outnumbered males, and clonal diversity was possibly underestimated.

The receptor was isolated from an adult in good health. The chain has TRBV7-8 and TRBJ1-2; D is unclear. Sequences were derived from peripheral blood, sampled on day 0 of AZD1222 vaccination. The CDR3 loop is CASTPLHSYGYTF. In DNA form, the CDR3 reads TGTGCCAGCACCCCCCTGCACAGCTATGGCTACACCTTC.